Below are 28 T cell receptor beta chains sequenced from a single sample in a study of spatial heterogeneity in lung cancer (dated by TCRdb to about 2019). Library preparation employed 5' RACE. The instrument given in TCRdb is NextSeq 500. In TCRdb, the public reads were trimmed at Q25 with fastp and aligned with MiXCR, with productive beta chains retained. Identical CDR3 proteins give one entry, which carries the most common genes and DNA. The sample records fewer than 20,000 distinct CDR3 sequences, about 19% of which are singletons. The top ten clonotypes cover more than 12% of the sample. Explained via the paper, the time point label denotes: sample taken at primary tumor resection. Without any cell sorting, TCR sequencing was performed on whole RNA extracted either from tumor and nontumor lung tissue or from cryopreserved PBMC samples. The source was PBMCs, collected at surgery. These receptors all stem from a male donor with early-stage non-small cell lung cancer.

This clonotype has at least ten counts. The rearrangement uses TRBV7-6 and TRBJ1-2; 12 bases align to TRBD1. The CDR3 length is 15 residues. The germline V gene encodes CDR1 SGHVS and CDR2 FNYEAQ. V trimming: 3 bases; J trimming: 8 bases; junction bases outside the gene matches: 7. CDR3 sequence (DNA): TGTGCCAGCAGCTTCCCCGGGACAGGGGGCGGAGGCTACACCTTC. Encoded protein: CASSFPGTGGGGYTF. Filled out from reference TRBV7-6 and TRBJ1-2, the complete variable domain reads GAGVSQSPRYKVTKRGQDVALRCDPISGHVSLYWYRQALGQGPEFLTYFNYEAQQDKSGLPNDRFSAERPEGSISTLTIQRTEQRDSAMYRCASSFPGTGGGGYTFGSGTRLTVV.

There are many counts of this clonotype. CDR3 DNA: TGCGCCAGCAGCGCACCGGGACAGGGGAGAAGAAGGGAGCTGTTTTTT. This gives the protein CASSAPGQGRRRELFF. The chain has TRBV10-2 and TRBJ2-2, with TRBD1 matching 10 bases. The CDR3 totals 16 residues. Germline CDR1 reads WSHSY; CDR2 reads SAAADI. The trim removed 6 bases at V and 9 bases at J, leaving 13 bases unmatched.

With respect to this clonotype: The CDR3 carries no conserved terminal phenylalanine or tryptophan, so it likely arises from a read error. The chain's CDR3 is CASSYSEAGGPNEQFL. The CDR3 region has the DNA TGTGCCAGCAGTTATTCCGAAGCGGGGGGGCCTAATGAGCAGTTCCTC. The chain joins TRBV6-2 or TRBV6-3 to TRBJ2-1, with 10 bases identical to TRBD2. Germline V gene data show CDR1 as MNHEY and CDR2 as SVGEGT. CDR3 length equals 16 residues. Trimming took 3 bases from V and 7 from J; bases not matched to a gene: 9.

This clonotype is medium-sized (0.01 to 0.1%) in the sample. This chain joins TRBV18 and TRBJ1-5; no clear D gene. Germline lookup yields CDR1 KGHSH and CDR2 LQKENI. The CDR3 consists of 13 residues. V was trimmed by 3 bases and J by 0 bases, leaving 3 bases between them. The DNA of the CDR3 is TGTGCCAGCTCACCCTATAGCAATCAGCCCCAGCATTTT. This translates into CASSPYSNQPQHF.

The rearrangement joins TRBV20-1 to TRBJ1-6; D unclear. CDR3 length: 14 amino acids. CDR1 and CDR2 from the germline V gene are DFQATT and SNEGSKA (reference sequence). V was cut by 5 bases and J by 7 bases, with 15 bases left in between. CDR3 sequence (DNA): TGCAGTGCTGGCGGTGGCGGGCCGAATTCACCCCTCCACTTT. As protein: CSAGGGGPNSPLHF.

This sequence joins TRBV6-5 and TRBJ2-1, with 9 bases matching TRBD2. Germline V gives CDR1 MNHEY, CDR2 SVGAGI. The CDR3 runs 16 residues. The junction had 4 bases not matched to a gene; V was cut back by 0 bases and J by 4 bases. In DNA form, the CDR3 reads TGTGCCAGCAGTTACTCGAGCGGACTAGCGTACAATGAGCAGTTCTTC. This encodes CASSYSSGLAYNEQFF.

This clonotype was seen a handful of times. V usage is TRBV30 and J usage is TRBJ2-1; D might be TRBD2 (5 bases). Germline-derived CDR1 and CDR2 are GTSNPN and SVGIG (reference sequence). With 5 bases removed from V and 0 bases from J, the gap between germline ends came to 17 bases. This CDR3 comprises 16 residues. The CDR3, as DNA: TGTGCCTGGGATGAGGGTAGCTCTAGCTCCTACAATGAGCAGTTCTTC. Protein product: CAWDEGSSSSYNEQFF.

This clonotype showed up many times. The chain is built from TRBV14 and TRBJ1-4; D is possibly TRBD1 (5 bases). There are 14 residues in the CDR3. Germline lookup yields CDR1 SGHDN and CDR2 FVKESK. V was shortened by 8 bases and J by 7 bases, with 17 bases between the two germline ends. For the CDR3, the DNA is TGTGCCAGCTCGTTCGGGACCCGGGGTGAAAAACTGTTTTTT. It is translated as CASSFGTRGEKLFF. Full variable domain (outside the CDR3, taken from reference TRBV14 and TRBJ1-4): EAGVTQFPSHSVIEKGQTVTLRCDPISGHDNLYWYRRVMGKEIKFLLHFVKESKQDESGMPNNRFLAERTGGTYSTLKVQPAELEDSGVYFCASSFGTRGEKLFFGSGTQLSVL.

The V and J genes are TRBV12-5 and TRBJ2-6, with D perhaps matching TRBD1 or TRBD2 (6 bases each). CDR3 size: 23 residues. In germline, CDR1 is LGHNT, CDR2 FRNRAP. V gave up 0 bases and J gave up 0 bases, with 27 bases separating them. CDR3 sequence (DNA): TGTGCTAGTGGTTTGGTACCAGGAAGGGGGGAAGTTAAAGCCTACTCTGGGGCCAACGTCCTGACTTTC. Translated: CASGLVPGRGEVKAYSGANVLTF.

This clonotype was picked up a small number of times. The rearrangement links TRBV30 to TRBJ2-1, with 7 bases matching TRBD2. The ends lost 2 bases at V and 9 bases at J; junction bases unmatched: 4. The CDR3 is 12 residues long. Germline V lookup: CDR1 GTSNPN, CDR2 SVGIG (reference sequence). CDR3 nucleotides: TGTGCCTGGAGTATTGAGCGGGGTGAGCAGTTCTTC. Its protein is CAWSIERGEQFF.

This clonotype showed up many times. The chain couples TRBV13 to TRBJ2-5, with 7 positions matching TRBD2. The germline V gene encodes CDR1 PRHDT and CDR2 FYEKMQ (reference sequence). Germline trimming cut 0 bases from V and 2 bases from J; bases unmatched to any gene: 6. This CDR3 is 16 amino acids long. For the CDR3, the DNA is TGTGCCAGCAGCTTAGGGGCTAGCGGAGCTCAAGAGACCCAGTACTTC. This gives the protein CASSLGASGAQETQYF.

This sequence joins TRBV28 and TRBJ2-2; tentative D call: TRBD1 (5 bases). The germline V gene has CDR1 MDHEN and CDR2 SYDVKM. The CDR3 has 17 residues. Trimming removed 5 bases at V and 4 bases at J, with 20 bases between. CDR3 nucleotide sequence: TGTGCCAGCAGTCTAGACCAGGGTCTGAGTTCCACCGGGGAGCTGTTTTTT. This sequence encodes CASSLDQGLSSTGELFF.

The V call is TRBV12-3 or TRBV12-4, the J call TRBJ2-5; D may be TRBD2 (5 bases). V was trimmed by 3 bases and J by 5 bases, leaving 10 bases between them. This CDR3 contains 13 residues. CDR3 in DNA: TGTGCCAGCAGTTTGTTAGGGAGCGAGACCCAGTACTTC. Translation gives CASSLLGSETQYF.

This clonotype has only a few counts. The chain recombines TRBV5-1 with TRBJ1-2, with D perhaps matching TRBD1 (5 bases). Trimming cost V 1 base and J 0 bases, with 19 bases left between them. Germline loops: CDR1 SGHRS, CDR2 YFSETQ. There are 18 residues in the CDR3. The CDR3 DNA is TGCGCCAGCAGCTTGTCCGCAGCAGGGCCTACCACTAACTATGGCTACACCTTC. Amino acid sequence: CASSLSAAGPTTNYGYTF. Supplemented by reference TRBV5-1 and TRBJ1-2, the full variable domain reads KAGVTQTPRYLIKTRGQQVTLSCSPISGHRSVSWYQQTPGQGLQFLFEYFSETQRNKGNFPGRFSGRQFSNSRSEMNVSTLELGDSALYLCASSLSAAGPTTNYGYTFGSGTRLTVV.

By sample share, this clonotype is medium-sized. This rearrangement joins TRBV7-6 to TRBJ2-1, with 9 bases fitting TRBD1. V lost 5 bases, J lost 1 base, and 9 bases stayed unmatched. The CDR3 spans 17 residues. Per the germline V gene, CDR1 is SGHVS and CDR2 is FNYEAQ. The CDR3 region has the DNA TGTGCCAGCAGCGTAACAGGGGGCGGCCGGTCCTACAATGAGCAGTTCTTC. This sequence encodes CASSVTGGGRSYNEQFF.

The sample holds a few counts of this clonotype. The chain carries TRBV5-1 and TRBJ2-1, with D unclear. Germline assignment: CDR1 SGHRS and CDR2 YFSETQ. The V end was cut by 1 base, the J end by 8 bases, with 4 bases between. The CDR3 sequence is 11 residues long. The CDR3 is CASSLKDEQFF. CDR3 bases: TGCGCCAGCAGCTTGAAGGATGAGCAGTTCTTC.

In this sample, this clonotype turned up many times. The rearrangement links TRBV7-9 to TRBJ2-1; D not resolved. The CDR3 is made up of 12 amino acids. Germline V gene lookup returns CDR1 SEHNR and CDR2 FQNEAQ (reference sequence). The V gene lost 2 bases and the J gene lost 7 bases, with 6 bases spanning the gap. The CDR3 is CASSLKANEQFF. DNA for the CDR3: TGTGCCAGCAGCTTAAAGGCAAATGAGCAGTTCTTC.

The chain links TRBV12-3 or TRBV12-4 to TRBJ2-3; 11 nucleotides match TRBD1. The CDR3 has 16 amino acids. The trim removed 6 bases at V and 2 bases at J, leaving 7 bases unmatched. This chain's CDR3 is CASRDRTGGFTDTQYF. The DNA of the CDR3 is TGTGCCAGCAGAGACAGGACAGGGGGCTTCACAGATACGCAGTATTTT.

This clonotype was seen repeatedly, ten times or more. The CDR3 DNA reads as TGTGCCAGCAGCCCTCGGGACGGGAACACTGAAGCTTTCTTT. Residues: CASSPRDGNTEAFF. This rearrangement joins TRBV11-2 to TRBJ1-1; D might be TRBD1 (5 bases). The CDR3 spans 14 residues. Germline CDR1 is SGHAT and CDR2 is FQNNGV. Trimming removed 5 bases from V and 1 base from J, with 11 bases in between. The full variable domain, completed using reference TRBV11-2 and TRBJ1-1, is EAGVAQSPRYKIIEKRQSVAFWCNPISGHATLYWYQQILGQGPKLLIQFQNNGVVDDSQLPKDRFSAERLKGVDSTLKIQPAKLEDSAVYLCASSPRDGNTEAFFGQGTRLTVV.

This clonotype was detected many times. The rearrangement joins TRBV28 to TRBJ1-1; a weak D match, TRBD1 (5 bases). V dropped 3 bases and J dropped 1 base, with 9 bases sitting between them. The germline V gene encodes CDR1 MDHEN and CDR2 SYDVKM. This CDR3 has 14 amino acids. CDR3 in DNA: TGTGCCAGCAGTTTGCCTACAGGGAACACTGAAGCTTTCTTT. It translates to CASSLPTGNTEAFF.

The V gene is TRBV12-3 or TRBV12-4, the J gene TRBJ2-3, with 10 bases that match TRBD2. CDR3 length: 14 amino acids. The J segment lost 1 base and the V segment lost 6 bases, leaving 1 base of the junction unmatched. The CDR3: CASRTSGGTDTQYF. The CDR3, as DNA: TGTGCCAGCAGAACTAGCGGGGGCACAGATACGCAGTATTTT.

This clonotype was seen repeatedly, ten times or more. This rearrangement joins TRBV27 to TRBJ2-5, with D unclear. CDR1 is MNHEY and CDR2 is SMNVEV in the germline V gene (reference sequence). This CDR3 region has 14 residues. Trimming left V 3 bases short and J 1 base short, with 9 bases between. This CDR3 reads CASSFQPSQETQYF. CDR3 sequence (DNA): TGTGCCAGCAGTTTCCAGCCTTCCCAAGAGACCCAGTACTTC.

The chain recombines TRBV12-3 or TRBV12-4 with TRBJ2-3; D perhaps matches TRBD2 (6 bases). The CDR3 has 14 residues. V lost 2 bases and J lost 0, with 6 bases in between. CDR3 bases: TGTGCCAGCAGTTTACGGGGGAGCACAGATACGCAGTATTTT. Translation gives CASSLRGSTDTQYF.

This clonotype has at least ten counts. This CDR3 is CAWSQGYGINYGYTF. The CDR3 DNA is TGTGCCTGGAGTCAAGGGTACGGGATCAACTATGGCTACACCTTC. The chain employs TRBV30 and TRBJ1-2; D is undetermined. The CDR3 covers 15 residues. CDR1 and CDR2 (germline): GTSNPN, SVGIG (reference sequence). V was pared by 2 bases and J by 2 bases, with 15 bases between.

This clonotype was counted a few times. The chain carries TRBV2 and TRBJ2-1; D remains ambiguous. The CDR3 is 10 residues long. The germline V gene has CDR1 SNHLY and CDR2 FYNNEI. Trimming removed 8 bases from V and 6 bases from J, with 5 bases in between. The CDR3 loop reads CASRGNEQFF. The CDR3 DNA is TGTGCCAGCCGAGGCAATGAGCAGTTCTTC.

This clonotype was counted at least ten times. This chain connects TRBV6-5 to TRBJ2-1, with a weak D call TRBD1 (6 bases). Germline loops: CDR1 MNHEY, CDR2 SVGAGI. Trimming stripped 8 bases from V and 4 bases from J, with 12 bases between. CDR3 length: 13 residues. The CDR3 nucleotides read TGTGCCAGCTGGGGGCGGGCGTACAATGAGCAGTTCTTC. It yields the protein CASWGRAYNEQFF.

This clonotype came up many times. This sequence joins TRBV7-9 and TRBJ2-3; 10 bases agree with TRBD2. The CDR3 spans 15 residues. V lost 1 base to trimming and J lost 5 bases; unmatched junction nucleotides: 3. CDR1 SEHNR and CDR2 FQNEAQ come from the germline V gene (reference sequence). The CDR3 loop reads CASSLVLAGGDTQYF. The CDR3 bases are TGTGCCAGCAGCTTAGTCTTAGCGGGGGGAGATACGCAGTATTTT.

This clonotype ranks as medium-sized. V and J are TRBV6-5 and TRBJ2-7; D is unclear. CDR3 length: 13 amino acids. V was trimmed by 7 bases and J by 3 bases, leaving 13 bases between them. Germline lookup yields CDR1 MNHEY and CDR2 SVGAGI. CDR3 in amino acids: CASTGGTVYEQYF. In DNA form, the CDR3 reads TGTGCCAGCACTGGCGGTACCGTCTACGAGCAGTACTTC.